These 21 T cell receptor beta chains were all obtained from the same sample, sequenced in a study of PD-1 blockade in classical Hodgkin lymphoma. Each patient relapsed following autologous stem cell transplantation, and prior brentuximab vedotin exposure differed. Measured with immunoSEQ multiplex PCR; TCRdb has only the in-frame clones, and not every one. The data hold fewer than 75,000 clones, with around nine tenths observed a single time. Sequencing used peripheral blood mononuclear cells (PBMCs), obtained before the second cycle of nivolumab. These receptors all stem from a human donor with classical Hodgkin lymphoma.

CDR3 sequence: CASSESAQLITDTQYF. CDR3 DNA sequence: TGCGCCAGCAGTGAGTCCGCCCAGCTAATAACAGATACGCAGTATTTT. V gene TRBV10-1 combines with J gene TRBJ2-3; D gene unclear. The CDR3 runs 16 residues. Trimming pared 0 bases from V and 3 bases from J, leaving 13 bases between. Germline V gene data show CDR1 as WNHNN and CDR2 as SYGVQD (reference sequence).

The rearrangement joins TRBV5-1 to TRBJ2-7; D not certain. The CDR3 is 14 amino acids. V was pared by 0 bases and J by 2 bases, with 9 bases between. Germline CDR1 and CDR2: SGHRS and YFSETQ. The CDR3 sequence: CASSLEPPAYEQYF. CDR3 nucleotides: TGCGCCAGCAGCTTGGAGCCACCAGCCTACGAGCAGTACTTC.

The gene calls are TRBV5-1 and TRBJ2-2; D gene unclear. V was pared by 4 bases and J by 6 bases, with 13 bases between. Germline V gene data show CDR1 as SGHRS and CDR2 as YFSETQ. There are 14 residues in the CDR3. The CDR3, as DNA: TGCGCCAGCAGCGCCCAAACAGTATCCGGGGAGCTGTTTTTT. It specifies CASSAQTVSGELFF. Variable domain in full (rest from reference TRBV5-1 and TRBJ2-2): KAGVTQTPRYLIKTRGQQVTLSCSPISGHRSVSWYQQTPGQGLQFLFEYFSETQRNKGNFPGRFSGRQFSNSRSEMNVSTLELGDSALYLCASSAQTVSGELFFGEGSRLTVL.

The chain recombines TRBV4-1 with TRBJ2-5; the D is unclear. Germline assignment: CDR1 MGHRA and CDR2 YSYEKL. V gave up 2 bases and J gave up 4 bases, with 11 bases separating them. CDR3 length: 14 amino acids. The CDR3: CASSQPTYRETQYF. DNA for the CDR3: TGCGCCAGCAGCCAACCGACGTATAGAGAGACCCAGTACTTC.

This chain uses TRBV5-1 with TRBJ2-1; TRBD1 is a possible D gene (6 bases). With 1 base removed from V and 2 bases from J, the gap between germline ends came to 10 bases. CDR1 is SGHRS, CDR2 YFSETQ, per germline. The CDR3 runs 15 residues. CDR3 protein: CASSLLGQTYNEQFF. The CDR3 nucleotides are TGCGCCAGCAGCTTGCTCGGACAGACCTACAATGAGCAGTTCTTC.

V gene TRBV5-1 combines with J gene TRBJ1-5; 8 positions match TRBD1. The junction had 5 bases not matched to a gene; V was cut back by 3 bases and J by 6 bases. Germline V gives CDR1 SGHRS, CDR2 YFSETQ. This CDR3 is 14 amino acids long. CDR3 bases: TGCGCCAGCAGCTCTACAGGGGGATCTCAGCCCCAGCATTTT. This gives the protein CASSSTGGSQPQHF.

The chain recombines TRBV5-1 with TRBJ2-1; TRBD2 agrees at 13 bases. Germline V gives CDR1 SGHRS, CDR2 YFSETQ. V dropped 8 bases and J dropped 7; count of bases not matched to a gene: 9. The CDR3 contains 15 residues. In DNA form, the CDR3 reads TGCGCCAGTGGGACTAGCGGGGCCGAATGGAATGAGCAGTTCTTC. As protein: CASGTSGAEWNEQFF.

The genes are TRBV19 and TRBJ2-2; D is perhaps TRBD1 (5 bases). From germline, CDR1 is LNHDA and CDR2 SQIVND (reference sequence). This CDR3 comprises 13 residues. Trimming took 1 base from V and 6 from J, leaving 6 bases between them. The CDR3 sequence is CASSIAGSGELFF. The CDR3 coding sequence is TGTGCCAGTAGTATAGCAGGGTCCGGGGAGCTGTTTTTT.

The chain has TRBV5-5 and TRBJ2-5; TRBD2 matches 7 bases. With V trimmed by 2 bases and J by 4 bases, 5 bases remained unmatched. CDR1 SGHKS and CDR2 YYEKEE come from the germline V gene (reference sequence). The CDR3 is 14 residues long. CDR3 nucleotides: TGTGCCAGCAGCTTTAGTCCTAGCGGAGAGACCCAGTACTTC. This codes for CASSFSPSGETQYF.

The genes are TRBV7-9 and TRBJ2-3; TRBD2 matches 11 bases. Trimming cost V 3 bases and J 0 bases; bases outside gene matches: 5. The length of the CDR3 is 17 residues. Germline V lookup: CDR1 SEHNR, CDR2 FQNEAQ (reference sequence). The CDR3 region is CASSLASGGSSTDTQYF. The DNA of the CDR3 is TGTGCCAGCAGCTTGGCTAGCGGGGGGTCGAGCACAGATACGCAGTATTTT.

A few counts support this clone. The V gene is TRBV5-1, the J gene TRBJ2-1; 8 bases fit TRBD2. J was trimmed by 4 bases and V by 1 base; bases with no gene match: 7. Germline-derived CDR1 and CDR2 are SGHRS and YFSETQ. This CDR3 is 16 amino acids long. Here the CDR3 DNA reads TGCGCCAGCAGCTTGCTGCGGGGGGTACCATACAATGAGCAGTTCTTC. It specifies CASSLLRGVPYNEQFF.

The CDR3 here is CASSLEGLALGDTQYF. The CDR3 DNA reads as TGTGCCAGCAGCTTAGAAGGACTAGCCCTCGGAGATACGCAGTATTTT. V and J are TRBV13 and TRBJ2-3; 8 nucleotides match TRBD2. V was pared by 1 base and J by 5 bases, with 8 bases of the junction left unmatched. Germline lookup yields CDR1 PRHDT and CDR2 FYEKMQ (reference sequence). This CDR3 has 16 amino acids.

The chain combines TRBV7-8 with TRBJ1-1; TRBD1 might be the D (5 bases). Germline V gene sequence: CDR1 SGHVS, CDR2 FQNEAQ. V dropped 0 bases and J dropped 3 bases, with 5 bases sitting between them. This CDR3 has 13 amino acids. CDR3 coding DNA: TGTGCCAGCAGCTTAGCGGGGGACACTGAAGCTTTCTTT. This translates into CASSLAGDTEAFF.

The V and J genes are TRBV7-9 and TRBJ1-2; no definite D call. The germline CDR1 and CDR2 sequences are SEHNR and FQNEAQ (reference sequence). The V end was cut by 0 bases, the J end by 6 bases, with 11 bases between. There are 14 residues in the CDR3. CDR3 amino acids: CASSLAGRPHGYTF. Written as DNA, the CDR3 is TGTGCCAGCAGCTTAGCCGGACGTCCCCATGGCTACACCTTC.

The V call is TRBV27, the J call TRBJ2-7; 11 bases map to TRBD2. CDR1 is MNHEY and CDR2 is SMNVEV in the germline V gene (reference sequence). The CDR3 has 15 amino acids. The V segment lost 0 bases and the J segment 6 bases; nucleotides outside the gene matches: 4. The CDR3 coding sequence is TGTGCCAGCAGTTTATCCGTAGCGGGGGGGGCCGAGCAGTACTTC. Amino acid sequence: CASSLSVAGGAEQYF.

The chain links TRBV5-1 to TRBJ1-1, with D maybe TRBD1 (6 bases). V was shortened by 4 bases and J by 6 bases, with 13 bases between the two germline ends. Germline V gene data show CDR1 as SGHRS and CDR2 as YFSETQ. This CDR3 has 13 amino acids. The CDR3 DNA follows: TGCGCCAGCAGCAACAGGGCGACGGCTGAAGCTTTCTTT. This encodes CASSNRATAEAFF.

This clone appeared a single time. The genes are TRBV30 and TRBJ2-3; no clear D gene. Germline lookup yields CDR1 GTSNPN and CDR2 SVGIG (reference sequence). V was clipped by 0 bases and J by 0 bases, with 16 bases between them. The CDR3 covers 17 residues. In nucleotides, the CDR3 is TGTGCCTGGAGTGTCGATCAGGTGACGACTAGCACAGATACGCAGTATTTT. This sequence encodes CAWSVDQVTTSTDTQYF.

The chain combines TRBV6-1 with TRBJ2-2, with D uncertain. V lost 4 bases and J 0 bases, leaving 6 bases between the germline ends. CDR3 length: 14 amino acids. Per germline, CDR1 MNHNS and CDR2 SASEGT. CDR3 residues: CASSVAANTGELFF. For the CDR3, the DNA is TGTGCCAGCAGTGTGGCCGCGAACACCGGGGAGCTGTTTTTT.

The gene calls are TRBV7-9 and TRBJ1-4; 9 bases line up with TRBD1. Germline CDR1 SEHNR, CDR2 FQNEAQ (reference sequence). V lost 11 bases, J lost 7 bases, and 8 bases stayed unmatched. The CDR3 contains 13 residues. The CDR3 loop is CAGQLTGGEKLFF. The CDR3, as DNA: TGTGCCGGACAATTGACAGGGGGTGAAAAACTGTTTTTT.

V and J are TRBV9 and TRBJ2-7, with TRBD2 matching 8 bases. The germline CDR1 and CDR2 sequences are SGDLS and YYNGEE. There are 12 residues in the CDR3. V trimming: 4 bases; J trimming: 6 bases; junction bases outside the gene matches: 3. CDR3 in amino acids: CASSLAGGEQYF. The CDR3 nucleotides read TGTGCCAGCAGCCTCGCGGGGGGCGAGCAGTACTTC.

V gene TRBV5-1 combines with J gene TRBJ1-2; no definite D call. The V gene's germline CDR1 is SGHRS and CDR2 YFSETQ. The V gene lost 3 bases and the J gene lost 1 base, with 4 bases spanning the gap. This CDR3 spans 12 amino acids. DNA for the CDR3: TGCGCCAGCAGCTCTGATAACTATGGCTACACCTTC. This translates into CASSSDNYGYTF.